Below, one T cell receptor beta chain is given with its context. The antigen remains unidentified. Repertoires were generated with immunoSEQ multiplex PCR, while TCRdb's copy carries only in-frame clones and drops some. The sample has around 320,000 clones; about 85% are singletons. This record belongs to a study of Ad26.COV2.S vaccination and SARS-CoV-2 variants. In the study overall: Intramuscularly, Ad26.COV2.S was given either once or twice, 56 days apart. The study's findings and limits: Measurements of TCR breadth and depth may have given underestimates of the total T cell responses.

CDR1 is SGHDN, CDR2 FVKESK, per germline. This CDR3 contains 17 residues. The ends were cut back, 1 base at V and 4 bases at J, with 14 bases in the middle. Sample treatment: some 20 received Ad26.COV2.S at low or high dose, single or two shots; several received placebo; per-sample allocation not given. The study sampled participants on day 63 after the first vaccine or placebo injection. An Ad26 vector expressing Wuhan-strain SARS-CoV-2 spike constituted the vaccine. The TCR sequence derives from a person aged 18-60 years who received the Ad26.COV2.S COVID-19 vaccine or a placebo. This sequence joins TRBV14 and TRBJ2-6, with a tentative D call TRBD1 (5 bases). Sequences were derived from peripheral blood, sampled in a trial of Ad26.COV2.S vaccine versus placebo. Here the CDR3 reads CASSQGQGRAGANVLTF. CDR3 nucleotide sequence: TGTGCCAGCAGCCAAGGGCAGGGTCGGGCCGGGGCCAACGTCCTGACTTTC.